Listed here is a single T cell receptor beta chain. Its antigen is unknown. No much larger clone exists at a distance of one base, and base qualities are not known. These data belong to a study of T cell responses to AZD1222 COVID-19 vaccine listed by TCRdb under 2021. Regarding the complete study: AZD1222 recipients with second doses at about 4 weeks or about 12 weeks were pooled, because spike-specific TCR depth and breadth did not differ between schedules. A total of more than 230 trial participants underwent TCR sequencing, of whom 207 received two doses of AZD1222 and 26 received two doses of the MenACWY control vaccine. Enrollment into the trials was organized by age into subgroups of 18-55, 56-69 and 70-plus years, and those subgroups contained roughly 140, 27 and 60 TCR-sequenced participants, respectively.

The CDR3 regions of human TCRbeta chains were analyzed by immunosequencing. The original pipeline was this. Repertoire TCRs were checked for matches against a reference library of SARS-CoV-2-specific TCRs that had been generated using the MIRA antigen-specificity platform. Breadth was defined as the fraction of unique TCRs that were SARS-CoV-2-associated, and depth was defined as the fraction of total T cells that were SARS-CoV-2-associated. Each spike-specific TCR was assigned to its reactive spike region and to a CD4 or CD8 class using the MIRA data. Log10-transformed breadth and depth values were compared by one-way ANOVA with Sidak's multiple comparisons tests. As stored in TCRdb, this immuneACCESS dataset retains in-frame rearrangements with V and J assigned. A fraction of the clones does not appear; measured against another copy, unresolved V genes explain less than half of the discrepancy, and the remainder lacks a known reason. The V and J calls and clone size are taken from that table; D and trimming were inferred from the DNA. The sample profile shows some 89,000 clones; roughly nine tenths of them were found once. The ten top clones hold 2% to 2.5% of the sample.

General findings and caveats noted by the study authors: No day 14 peak-response samples were available, so repertoires were characterized only after the peak T cell response. Most participants were white British and females outnumbered males, and the authors suggested that clonal diversity may have been underestimated. Conclusions about previously exposed vaccinees are limited because only 5 or 6 AZD1222 recipients were SARS-CoV-2 seropositive at baseline. CD4 TCRs associated with the vaccine covered the entire spike protein, and the dominant responses were in regions 160-218 and 743-854. Reportedly, almost half of the unique spike-specific TCRs recognized epitopes lying outside the regions that are mutated in the B.1.351 and B.1.1.7 variants. Spike-specific TCR breadth and depth rose significantly after two AZD1222 doses compared with day 0 and with MenACWY recipients. The 56-69-year group was small, and its depth increase did not reach significance, likely because of low power.

The sample's time point label, in plain terms: baseline before first vaccination. Samples from vaccinated people were obtained from the UK trials COV001 and COV002, which included a single-blind randomized controlled phase 2/3 trial of AZD1222 (ChAdOx1 nCoV-19) in healthy adults. For TCRbeta chain sequencing, PBMC samples from trial participants were taken at day 0 and at day 28 after the second dose. Including the terminal cysteine and phenylalanine, the CDR3 comprises 15 residues. Only CDR3 DNA is held: 45 bases, read in frame from base 1. V trim: 4 bases; J trim: 0 bases; unmatched bases: 5. CDR1 and CDR2 were assigned from the germline V gene as SGHTA and FQGNSA.

The specimen was peripheral blood, collected on day 0 of AZD1222 vaccination. The sequence came from an adult in good health. The chain couples TRBV7-2 to TRBJ1-1, and 7 junction bases match TRBD1. The nucleotide sequence is TGTGCCAGCAGCTCCGCAGGGGGGGTGAACACTGAAGCTTTCTTT. Translated, this is CASSSAGGVNTEAFF.